This TCR beta chain stems from a study of regulatory T cells in long-lasting Graves disease. There are 14 residues in the CDR3. The J segment lost 6 bases and the V segment lost 5 bases, leaving 8 bases of the junction unmatched. Germline-derived CDR1 and CDR2 are KGHDR and SFDVKD. This clonotype showed up many times. Library construction for TCR beta used iRepertoire HTBI primers and Arm-PCR of CDR3 regions. Each CDR3 protein is one row after TCRdb ran MiXCR on the multiplex PCR reads. This sample yields fewer than 500,000 distinct CDR3 sequences, of which roughly 15% are seen a single time; more than 9% belongs to the top ten. Described time point: newly diagnosed GD, antithyroid drugs for less than 3 months. Making the TCR library involved RNA that had been extracted from PBMCs. These sequences were also reported in another study, on T cells in Graves' hyperthyroidism and ophthalmopathy.

This clonotype was obtained from a man in his forties or fifties with Graves disease. The sequenced sample was peripheral blood mononuclear cells (PBMCs), obtained at new diagnosis, from a patient treated with antithyroid drugs. This sequence joins TRBV24-1 and TRBJ2-5; 7 nucleotides agree with TRBD1. The CDR3 nucleotides are TGTGCCACCAGTGCCAGGGGGATGGTAAAGACCCAGTACTTC. This encodes CATSARGMVKTQYF.